These T cell receptor beta chains were read from a single sample in a study of blood T cells in healthy people across ages. Each CDR3 protein is one row after TCRdb ran MiXCR on the 5' RACE reads. Here the sample spans 1 million to 1.2 million distinct CDR3 sequences, roughly two fifths being singletons. The sequenced sample consisted of blood. These receptors were obtained from a man aged 18 to 30 in good health. CDR3s include the opening cysteine and the closing phenylalanine or tryptophan. D genes are given only for firm matches. Not every row has a clone size; where given, it reads once, few, many or a size class.

clone size | J gene | D gene | V gene | CDR3 protein | CDR3 DNA
- | TRBJ2-7 | - | TRBV20-1 | CSASPTGPAYEQYF | TGCAGTGCTTCCCCAACCGGGCCCGCCTACGAGCAGTACTTC
- | TRBJ2-5 | TRBD1 | TRBV29-1 | CSVVSRGQGRFAETQYF | TGCAGCGTTGTTTCACGGGGACAGGGTCGCTTCGCGGAGACCCAGTACTTC
few | TRBJ2-1 | TRBD1 | TRBV5-6 | CASSFLQDRGLYNEQFF | TGTGCCAGCAGCTTCCTTCAGGACAGGGGGCTCTACAATGAGCAGTTCTTC
few | TRBJ1-1 | - | TRBV3-1 | CASSQTSASDEAFF | TGTGCCAGCAGCCAAACGTCAGCGTCGGATGAAGCTTTCTTT
- | TRBJ2-3 | TRBD2 | TRBV20-1 | CSSSSGTSGGFTDTQYF | TGCAGCTCCAGCTCTGGGACTAGCGGGGGATTCACAGATACGCAGTATTTT
- | TRBJ2-3 | - | TRBV4-3 | CASSQRAGTLSHNTQYF | TGCGCCAGCAGCCAACGGGCCGGGACCCTGTCCCATAATACGCAGTATTTT
- | TRBJ1-2 | - | TRBV6-5 | CASSSRTATYGYTF | TGTGCCAGCAGTTCCCGGACAGCGACCTATGGCTACACCTTC
- | TRBJ2-5 | - | TRBV7-3 | CASSYRGSGEETQYF | TGTGCCAGCAGCTATAGGGGATCGGGGGAAGAGACCCAGTACTTC
- | TRBJ2-5 | - | TRBV6-1 | CASGLVIQETQYF | TGTGCCAGCGGCTTAGTTATCCAAGAGACCCAGTACTTC
few | TRBJ1-4 | - | TRBV6-6 | CASSRPRGVLDEKLFF | TGTGCCAGCAGCAGACCAAGGGGCGTGCTTGATGAAAAACTGTTTTTT
once | TRBJ2-2 | - | TRBV10-3 | CAISRGADTGELFF | TGTGCCATTAGCAGGGGGGCAGACACCGGGGAGCTGTTTTTT
- | TRBJ2-2 | - | TRBV12-3/TRBV12-4 | CASSISSPSNTGELFF | TGTGCCAGCAGTATTTCGAGCCCTTCGAACACCGGGGAGCTGTTTTTT
- | TRBJ2-1 | TRBD2 | TRBV11-1 | CASSPTSGRRGNEQFF | TGTGCCAGCAGCCCGACTAGCGGGAGAAGAGGAAATGAGCAGTTCTTC
- | TRBJ2-5 | - | TRBV18 | CASSPNDWKGETQYF | TGTGCCAGCTCACCAAACGACTGGAAGGGGGAGACCCAGTACTTC
- | TRBJ2-7 | TRBD2 | TRBV6-5 | CASSRGEYEQYF | TGTGCCAGCAGTCGGGGGGAATACGAGCAGTACTTC
- | TRBJ1-2 | TRBD1 | TRBV12-3/TRBV12-4 | CASIPGQIYGYTF | TGTGCCAGCATCCCGGGACAGATCTATGGCTACACCTTC
- | TRBJ1-5 | - | TRBV20-1 | CSARRGGALSNQPQHF | TGCAGTGCTAGGAGGGGGGGGGCGCTTAGCAATCAGCCCCAGCATTTT
few | TRBJ2-1 | - | TRBV12-3/TRBV12-4 | CASSPVGLMFF | TGTGCCAGCAGTCCGGTAGGACTCATGTTCTTC
- | TRBJ2-7 | - | TRBV4-3 | CASSQDRGAHSAYEQYF | TGCGCCAGCAGCCAAGACCGAGGGGCGCATAGCGCCTACGAGCAGTACTTC
- | TRBJ1-1 | - | TRBV7-2 | CASSSGTLRTEAFF | TGTGCCAGCAGCTCCGGGACCTTGAGAACTGAAGCTTTCTTT
- | TRBJ1-5 | - | TRBV9 | CASGKEVLPNQPQHF | TGTGCCAGCGGAAAGGAGGTCCTCCCAAATCAGCCCCAGCATTTT
- | TRBJ2-7 | TRBD1 | TRBV5-1 | CASSWGTGPYEQYF | TGCGCCAGCAGCTGGGGGACAGGACCTTACGAGCAGTACTTC
- | TRBJ1-1 | TRBD1 | TRBV27 | CASSFKSAGQGATEAFF | TGTGCCAGCAGTTTCAAGTCAGCGGGACAGGGGGCCACTGAAGCTTTCTTT
few | TRBJ2-3 | - | TRBV6-1 | CASSVRVAADTQYF | TGTGCCAGCAGTGTCCGGGTAGCGGCAGATACGCAGTATTTT
- | TRBJ1-2 | - | TRBV7-2 | CASSLVSLGRWGYTF | TGTGCCAGCAGCTTAGTGTCCCTCGGCCGTTGGGGCTACACCTTC
- | TRBJ1-1 | - | TRBV12-5 | CASGSQPNTESFF | TGTGCTAGTGGTTCCCAGCCGAACACTGAATCTTTCTTT
- | TRBJ2-7 | - | TRBV4-3 | CASSSRQNYEQYF | TGCGCCAGCAGCAGTCGACAGAACTACGAGCAGTACTTC
few | TRBJ1-1 | - | TRBV6-5 | CASSEGKRGNTEAFF | TGTGCCAGCAGCGAGGGGAAGCGGGGGAACACTGAAGCTTTCTTT
once | TRBJ1-2 | - | TRBV6-2/TRBV6-3 | CASSLDGGDVVDGYTF | TGTGCCAGCAGTTTGGACGGGGGGGATGTTGTGGATGGCTACACCTTC
- | TRBJ1-1 | TRBD1 | TRBV6-2/TRBV6-3 | CASSSPDRARNTEAFF | TGTGCCAGCAGTTCCCCCGACAGGGCTAGGAACACTGAAGCTTTCTTT
- | TRBJ1-1 | - | TRBV4-3 | CASSPTVGYMNTEAFF | TGCGCCAGCAGCCCGACGGTGGGGTACATGAACACTGAAGCTTTCTTT
- | TRBJ2-7 | - | TRBV6-6 | CASSYSIQEPYEQYF | TGTGCCAGCAGTTACTCGATCCAGGAACCCTACGAGCAGTACTTC
- | TRBJ2-7 | - | TRBV9 | CASGVGGGSEQYF | TGTGCCAGCGGCGTAGGAGGAGGGTCCGAGCAGTACTTC
few | TRBJ1-1 | - | TRBV4-3 | CASSPRQGSNTEAFF | TGCGCCAGCAGCCCCCGGCAGGGGTCGAACACTGAAGCTTTCTTT
- | TRBJ2-1 | - | TRBV14 | CASSQDQGGLSLEQFF | TGTGCCAGCAGCCAAGATCAGGGGGGGTTGTCGCTTGAGCAGTTCTTC
few | TRBJ2-7 | - | TRBV5-1 | CASSSDTSTHYEQYF | TGCGCCAGCAGCTCCGACACATCAACCCACTACGAGCAGTACTTC
- | TRBJ1-6 | TRBD1 | TRBV7-2 | CASSPDRGSNSPLHF | TGTGCCAGCAGTCCCGACAGGGGATCGAATTCACCCCTCCACTTT
few | TRBJ1-4 | TRBD1 | TRBV7-9 | CASSLGQGWDEKLFF | TGTGCCAGCAGCTTAGGACAGGGTTGGGATGAAAAACTGTTTTTT
- | TRBJ1-6 | - | TRBV20-1 | CSAREIKAQYNSPLHF | TGCAGTGCTAGAGAGATAAAGGCACAGTATAATTCACCCCTCCACTTT
few | TRBJ1-4 | - | TRBV12-3/TRBV12-4 | CASTTGSVEKLFF | TGTGCCAGCACTACAGGGTCGGTTGAAAAACTGTTTTTT
few | TRBJ2-5 | TRBD2 | TRBV11-1 | CASSLVGLRGVQETQYF | TGTGCCAGCAGCTTAGTTGGGCTGCGGGGGGTTCAAGAGACCCAGTACTTC
many | TRBJ2-1 | - | TRBV29-1 | CSVERRAANNEQFF | TGCAGCGTTGAAAGGCGGGCCGCCAACAATGAGCAGTTCTTC
- | TRBJ2-7 | - | TRBV12-3/TRBV12-4 | CASATLSSYNEQYF | TGTGCCAGTGCGACGCTCTCCTCCTACAATGAGCAGTACTTC
many | TRBJ2-3 | - | TRBV6-1 | CASSLTGITDTQYF | TGTGCCAGCAGCTTGACAGGAATCACAGATACGCAGTATTTT
- | TRBJ2-3 | - | TRBV2 | CASWMRAFQSDTQYF | TGTGCCAGCTGGATGCGGGCCTTCCAATCAGATACGCAGTATTTT
- | TRBJ2-5 | TRBD2 | TRBV9 | CASSDTGLAENNEQYF | TGTGCCAGCAGCGACACCGGACTAGCGGAAAACAATGAGCAGTACTTC
few | TRBJ1-2 | - | TRBV28 | CASSSQSGGGYTF | TGTGCCAGCAGTTCCCAAAGCGGAGGAGGCTACACCTTC
- | TRBJ2-5 | TRBD2 | TRBV20-1 | CSAFQRGPQETQYF | TGCAGTGCTTTCCAGCGGGGCCCACAAGAGACCCAGTACTTC
- | TRBJ2-7 | - | TRBV6-5 | CASSSRESIYEQYF | TGTGCCAGCAGTTCTAGGGAATCCATCTACGAGCAGTACTTC
- | TRBJ1-5 | - | TRBV12-3/TRBV12-4 | CASSFAGTSNQPQHF | TGTGCCAGCAGTTTCGCGGGGACTAGCAATCAGCCCCAGCATTTT
- | TRBJ1-1 | TRBD1 | TRBV20-1 | CSAQKTGGGEAFF | TGCAGTGCCCAAAAAACAGGGGGCGGTGAAGCTTTCTTT
- | TRBJ2-1 | - | TRBV29-1 | CSVAVSSYNEQFF | TGCAGCGTTGCGGTCAGCTCCTACAATGAGCAGTTCTTC
- | TRBJ1-1 | - | TRBV5-1 | CASSLSQGHTEAFF | TGCGCCAGCAGCTTGTCACAGGGCCACACTGAAGCTTTCTTT
many | TRBJ2-1 | - | TRBV18 | CASSPPFTDEQFF | TGTGCCAGCTCACCACCGTTCACCGATGAGCAGTTCTTC
many | TRBJ2-1 | - | TRBV5-1 | CASSLKVEQFF | TGCGCCAGCAGCTTGAAAGTTGAGCAGTTCTTC
few | TRBJ2-3 | - | TRBV5-1 | CASSWGTGRDTQYF | TGCGCCAGCAGCTGGGGGACTGGGCGAGATACGCAGTATTTT
few | TRBJ2-7 | - | TRBV7-6 | CASSSKQGPSYEQYF | TGTGCCAGCAGCTCAAAACAGGGACCCTCCTACGAGCAGTACTTC